Given below is one T cell receptor (beta chain) in context. Its target is unknown. The source of the sample is a study of T cells in narcolepsy. Turning to the study itself: Enrolled donors included narcolepsy type 1 or type 2 patients and healthy controls. Study-level results: No autoreactive T cell clone sequences appeared in some memory CD4+ repertoires. HCRT-specific and TRIB2-specific autoreactive clonotypes appeared among same-patient CSF and blood CD4+ clonotypes.

Here immunoSEQ multiplex PCR was the method, and the copy in TCRdb shows in-frame clones only, minus some. The repertoire holds just over 40,000 clones, around 88% seen once, with less than 1.5% in the top ten. J gave up 6 bases and V 4 bases, and 8 bases lay outside the gene matches. Germline V gene data show CDR1 as SNHLY and CDR2 as FYNNEI. CDR3 size: 14 residues. Specimen: CD45RA- memory CD4+ T cells from PBMCs. The V call is TRBV2, the J call TRBJ1-1; TRBD1 matches 7 bases. The TCR originated in a human donor with narcolepsy. CDR3 DNA sequence: TGTGCCAGCAGTGGGCAACAGGGGAGAGCTGAAGCTTTCTTT. Amino acids: CASSGQQGRAEAFF. Full variable domain (missing parts from reference TRBV2 and TRBJ1-1): EPEVTQTPSHQVTQMGQEVILRCVPISNHLYFYWYRQILGQKVEFLVSFYNNEISEKSEIFDDQFSVERPDGSNFTLKIRSTKLEDSAMYFCASSGQQGRAEAFFGQGTRLTVV.